This entry lists 21 T cell receptor beta chains sequenced from one sample in a study of beta chain features in type 1 diabetes. Overall study results and limits: Among patients with Type 1 diabetes, TCRB CDR3s were moderately but significantly shorter in every one of the four CD4+ subsets.

The authors reverse transcribed all of the isolated RNA, so sequencing captured expressed TCRB transcripts. Clones were sequenced by immunoSEQ multiplex PCR, and TCRdb holds only the in-frame ones, with some missing. The sample includes a few hundred thousand clones, approximately 20% of them seen just once. Their antigens remain unidentified. Specimen: naive CD4+ T cells from blood. The receptor source for this set is a woman aged 35 to 49 with type 1 diabetes.

In its sample, this clone was seen a few times. The chain combines TRBV30 with TRBJ1-5; 7 nucleotides match TRBD1. This CDR3 region has 13 residues. V dropped 2 bases and J dropped 4; count of bases not matched to a gene: 2. Germline lookup yields CDR1 GTSNPN and CDR2 SVGIG (reference sequence). DNA of the CDR3: TGTGCCTGGAGTTCGACAGGGAATCAGCCCCAGCATTTT. Translation: CAWSSTGNQPQHF.

The rearrangement links TRBV9 to TRBJ1-1; the D gene is possibly TRBD1 (5 bases). Germline V gene data show CDR1 as SGDLS and CDR2 as YYNGEE. The CDR3 contains 14 residues. V was clipped by 2 bases and J by 8 bases, with 16 bases between them. This CDR3 reads CASSVPDSGAEAFF. Here the CDR3 DNA reads TGTGCCAGCAGCGTCCCTGACAGCGGGGCAGAAGCTTTCTTT. Full variable domain (outside the CDR3, taken from reference TRBV9 and TRBJ1-1): DSGVTQTPKHLITATGQRVTLRCSPRSGDLSVYWYQQSLDQGLQFLIQYYNGEERAKGNILERFSAQQFPDLHSELNLSSLELGDSALYFCASSVPDSGAEAFFGQGTRLTVV.

The genes are TRBV4-2 and TRBJ2-7, with 8 bases identical to TRBD2. Germline lookup yields CDR1 LGHNA and CDR2 YNFKEQ. V lost 0 bases and J lost 3; bases outside the gene matches: 4. There are 15 residues in the CDR3. The CDR3 coding sequence is TGTGCCAGCAGCCAAGAGGCGAGCGGGAGCTACGAGCAGTACTTC. Amino acid sequence: CASSQEASGSYEQYF.

This clone has only a few counts. The rearrangement uses TRBV29-1 and TRBJ1-2, with 7 bases lining up with TRBD1. J was trimmed by 6 bases and V by 7 bases; bases with no gene match: 5. Germline V CDR1 and CDR2: SQVTM, ANQGSEA. There are 11 residues in the CDR3. CDR3 sequence: CSAGDSDGYTF. In nucleotides, the CDR3 is TGCAGCGCTGGGGACAGTGATGGCTACACCTTC.

The table lists this clone with a few counts. Other DNA sequences in this sample translate to the same CDR3. The chain combines TRBV5-1 with TRBJ2-1, with TRBD2 matching over 9 bases. V lost 1 base and J lost 1; bases outside the gene matches: 0. Germline V CDR1 and CDR2: SGHRS, YFSETQ. This CDR3 spans 15 amino acids. The CDR3: CASSLTSGSYNEQFF. Written as DNA, the CDR3 is TGCGCCAGCAGCTTGACTAGCGGGTCCTACAATGAGCAGTTCTTC.

CDR3 loop: CASSLSRTGGRETQYF. The CDR3, as DNA: TGTGCCAGCAGCCTAAGCCGGACAGGGGGTCGGGAGACCCAGTACTTC. The rearrangement uses TRBV13 and TRBJ2-5; TRBD1 matches 10 bases. The V gene's germline CDR1 is PRHDT and CDR2 FYEKMQ (reference sequence). Trimming at V came to 5 bases and at J to 5 bases, leaving 11 bases not matched to a gene. The CDR3 is 16 amino acids.

The table lists this clone with a few counts. V and J are TRBV19 and TRBJ1-1, with D uncertain. V lost 4 bases and J lost 4, with 10 bases in between. The germline V gene encodes CDR1 LNHDA and CDR2 SQIVND (reference sequence). This CDR3 region has 13 residues. The DNA of the CDR3 is TGTGCCAGTAGTAGGAGGGAGGGCACTGAAGCTTTCTTT. This translates into CASSRREGTEAFF.

In this sample, this clone turned up a few times. The chain is built from TRBV9 and TRBJ1-4, with D uncertain. The CDR3 sequence is 14 residues long. Trimming removed 3 bases from V and 8 bases from J, with 14 bases in between. Germline values: CDR1 SGDLS, CDR2 YYNGEE. CDR3 coding DNA: TGTGCCAGCAGCGGCGGTGAGGGTGGAGAAAAACTGTTTTTT. Amino acid sequence: CASSGGEGGEKLFF.

This clone was counted only a few times. V is TRBV29-1 and J is TRBJ2-1; 13 bases line up with TRBD2. Trimming removed 6 bases from V and 7 bases from J; junction bases left unmatched: 9. The CDR3 runs 15 residues. The germline V gene has CDR1 SQVTM and CDR2 ANQGSEA. The CDR3: CSVAIGLAGVNEQFF. The CDR3 region has the DNA TGCAGCGTGGCGATTGGACTAGCGGGAGTTAATGAGCAGTTCTTC.

This clone was seen a handful of times. The chain joins TRBV18 to TRBJ1-2; D gene ambiguous. Looked up from germline, CDR1 is KGHSH and CDR2 is LQKENI. Trimming shortened V by 3 bases and J by 8 bases, and 13 bases separated the two germline ends. This CDR3 comprises 13 residues. CDR3 sequence: CASSPDLAAGYTF. DNA for the CDR3: TGTGCCAGCTCACCCGATTTGGCCGCCGGCTACACCTTC. The full variable domain, with the rest looked up from reference TRBV18 and TRBJ1-2, is NAGVMQNPRHLVRRRGQEARLRCSPMKGHSHVYWYRQLPEEGLKFMVYLQKENIIDESGMPKERFSAEFPKEGPSILRIQQVVRGDSAAYFCASSPDLAAGYTFGSGTRLTVV.

This rearrangement joins TRBV28 to TRBJ1-2; D is perhaps TRBD1 (6 bases). Germline CDR1 reads MDHEN; CDR2 reads SYDVKM. Trimming took 3 bases from V and 0 from J, leaving 14 bases between them. This CDR3 is 16 amino acids long. DNA for the CDR3: TGTGCCAGCAGTTTGTCAGGGGTGGGAACTAACTATGGCTACACCTTC. Its protein is CASSLSGVGTNYGYTF.

The V call is TRBV29-1, the J call TRBJ1-4; D is unresolved. From germline, CDR1 is SQVTM and CDR2 ANQGSEA. V was cut by 2 bases and J by 7 bases, with 17 bases left in between. This CDR3 region has 15 residues. CDR3 in amino acids: CSVEIGWAESEKLFF. The DNA of the CDR3 is TGCAGCGTTGAAATCGGTTGGGCAGAAAGTGAAAAACTGTTTTTT. Full variable domain (remainder filled in from reference TRBV29-1 and TRBJ1-4): SAVISQKPSRDICQRGTSLTIQCQVDSQVTMMFWYRQQPGQSLTLIATANQGSEATYESGFVIDKFPISRPNLTFSTLTVSNMSPEDSSIYLCSVEIGWAESEKLFFGSGTQLSVL.

V and J are TRBV28 and TRBJ2-1, with 7 nucleotides matching TRBD2. The germline gives CDR1 MDHEN, CDR2 SYDVKM. With V trimmed by 3 bases and J by 4 bases, 6 bases remained unmatched. This CDR3 has 15 residues. As DNA, the CDR3 is TGTGCCAGCAGTTTTGGGGACGGGGGGTACAATGAGCAGTTCTTC. The encoded protein is CASSFGDGGYNEQFF.

The chain couples TRBV5-1 to TRBJ1-5; the D is unclear. From germline, CDR1 is SGHRS and CDR2 YFSETQ. V was cut by 0 bases and J by 1 base, with 5 bases left in between. This CDR3 is built from 14 residues. The CDR3 spells CASSLDTSNQPQHF. In DNA, the CDR3 is TGCGCCAGCAGCTTGGACACGAGCAATCAGCCCCAGCATTTT. Supplemented by reference TRBV5-1 and TRBJ1-5, the full variable domain reads KAGVTQTPRYLIKTRGQQVTLSCSPISGHRSVSWYQQTPGQGLQFLFEYFSETQRNKGNFPGRFSGRQFSNSRSEMNVSTLELGDSALYLCASSLDTSNQPQHFGDGTRLSIL.

This clone was counted a few times. Germline is not matched at one junction end, which may reflect a read error. This sequence joins TRBV28 and TRBJ2-3; 8 bases are shared with TRBD2. CDR1 is MDHEN, CDR2 SYDVKM, per germline. The CDR3 is 14 amino acids. DNA for the CDR3: TGTGCCACCAGTTCTAGCGGGCAAACGGATACGCAGTATTTT. This translates into CATSSSGQTDTQYF.

The chain couples TRBV25-1 to TRBJ2-7; no clear D gene. Trimming took 8 bases from V and 3 from J, leaving 8 bases between them. Germline values: CDR1 MGHDK, CDR2 SYGVNS. The CDR3 contains 11 residues. The CDR3 coding sequence is TGTGCCAGCGGCCAATTCTACGAGCAGTACTTC. As protein: CASGQFYEQYF.

This clone was seen more than once but under ten times. The rearrangement joins TRBV4-3 to TRBJ2-1, with 7 nucleotides matching TRBD2. The CDR3 extends over 16 amino acids. Germline CDR1 reads LGHNA; CDR2 reads YSLEER. The junction had 7 bases not matched to a gene; V was cut back by 5 bases and J by 0 bases. For the CDR3, the DNA is TGCGCCAGCAGCTCCCGGTTAGCGGGCTCCTACAATGAGCAGTTCTTC. It specifies CASSSRLAGSYNEQFF.

In its sample, this clone was seen a few times. This rearrangement joins TRBV30 to TRBJ2-7; TRBD1 is a possible D gene (7 bases). The V gene lost 0 bases and the J gene lost 7 bases, with 19 bases spanning the gap. The CDR3 covers 15 residues. Germline CDR1 and CDR2: GTSNPN and SVGIG (reference sequence). The CDR3 nucleotides read TGTGCCTGGAGTGTAATGCAGGGGGGACGGCGGGAGCAGTACTTC. It codes for CAWSVMQGGRREQYF.

The chain couples TRBV20-1 to TRBJ2-7; weak D call: TRBD2 (5 bases). The germline gives CDR1 DFQATT, CDR2 SNEGSKA (reference sequence). CDR3 size: 11 residues. V shed 5 bases and J shed 6 bases, with 11 bases lying between them. DNA of the CDR3: TGCAGTGCTCAGCCCCGGGGCGAGCAGTACTTC. Protein sequence: CSAQPRGEQYF.

This clone appeared a few times. V gene TRBV28 combines with J gene TRBJ2-7; the match to TRBD2 covers 15 bases. CDR1 and CDR2 (germline): MDHEN, SYDVKM. J lost 5 bases, V lost 4 bases, and 9 bases had no gene match. The CDR3 runs 17 residues. CDR3 amino acids: CASSSPLGLAGGHEQYF. In DNA, the CDR3 is TGTGCCAGCAGTTCTCCCTTGGGACTAGCGGGAGGACACGAGCAGTACTTC.

This chain joins TRBV7-6 and TRBJ1-5; D is unresolved. V shed 1 base and J shed 4 bases, with 5 bases lying between them. There are 13 residues in the CDR3. Germline V gene lookup returns CDR1 SGHVS and CDR2 FNYEAQ. The CDR3 is CASSLDGNQPQHF. The CDR3 region has the DNA TGTGCCAGCAGCTTAGACGGGAATCAGCCCCAGCATTTT.